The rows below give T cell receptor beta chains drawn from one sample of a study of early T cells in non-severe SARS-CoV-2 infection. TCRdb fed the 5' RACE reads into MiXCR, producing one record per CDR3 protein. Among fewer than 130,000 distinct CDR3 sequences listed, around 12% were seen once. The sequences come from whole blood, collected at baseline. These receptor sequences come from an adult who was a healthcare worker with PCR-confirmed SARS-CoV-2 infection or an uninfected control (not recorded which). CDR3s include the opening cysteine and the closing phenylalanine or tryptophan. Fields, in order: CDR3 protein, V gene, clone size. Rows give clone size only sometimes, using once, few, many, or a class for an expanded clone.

CDR3aa: CASSFGTGRLDEQFF
v_gene: TRBV5-6
abundance: NA

CDR3aa: CASRVQPGQGMYEQYF
v_gene: TRBV5-1
abundance: many

CDR3aa: CASSFRVRPGTGGPYEQYF
v_gene: TRBV12-3/TRBV12-4
abundance: few

CDR3aa: CASSPRMGSSGNTIYF
v_gene: TRBV5-1
abundance: NA

CDR3aa: CASSLRGQVVYEQYF
v_gene: TRBV5-1
abundance: many

CDR3aa: CASSSRGRRSPLHF
v_gene: TRBV12-3/TRBV12-4
abundance: NA

CDR3aa: CASSPEHRGDGYTF
v_gene: TRBV7-9
abundance: NA

CDR3aa: CASSPPAWAGGNYNEQFF
v_gene: TRBV18
abundance: few

CDR3aa: CSARDMGTPRNEKLFF
v_gene: TRBV20-1
abundance: NA

CDR3aa: CASSLDPSNYGYTF
v_gene: TRBV5-1
abundance: many

CDR3aa: CASSLYPDGGDGNTIYF
v_gene: TRBV7-3
abundance: NA

CDR3aa: CASLKRESKNSYEQYF
v_gene: TRBV7-2
abundance: NA

CDR3aa: CASSLIDRQETQYF
v_gene: TRBV18
abundance: NA

CDR3aa: CASRTGVTTDTQYF
v_gene: TRBV5-1
abundance: many

CDR3aa: CASSLEGTANEKLFF
v_gene: TRBV12-3/TRBV12-4
abundance: few